A single sample is the source of the 18 T cell receptor beta chains below, sequenced in a study of cytomegalovirus exposure and HLA in healthy donors. The PCR employed 60 Vbeta primers together with 13 Jbeta primers. Generated by immunoSEQ multiplex PCR, the TCRdb table keeps only in-frame clones and is missing some. The repertoire includes roughly 200,000 clones, roughly 79% of them detected once, and 0.58% sits in the top ten. The specimen sequenced was PBMCs. The receptors originated from a woman between 40 and 55 years old in good health and CMV-seronegative.

The V call is TRBV29-1, the J call TRBJ2-5; 7 nucleotides match TRBD1. The CDR3 consists of 15 residues. The ends lost 7 bases at V and 5 bases at J; junction bases unmatched: 16. Germline V gives CDR1 SQVTM, CDR2 ANQGSEA. Written as DNA, the CDR3 is TGCAGCGCCCTTATAGGGGGCAGGCCGGGGGAGACCCAGTACTTC. Translating gives CSALIGGRPGETQYF. The entire variable domain, with the rest obtained from reference TRBV29-1 and TRBJ2-5, is as follows: SAVISQKPSRDICQRGTSLTIQCQVDSQVTMMFWYRQQPGQSLTLIATANQGSEATYESGFVIDKFPISRPNLTFSTLTVSNMSPEDSSIYLCSALIGGRPGETQYFGPGTRLLVL.

The V gene is TRBV30, the J gene TRBJ2-1; TRBD2 might be the D (6 bases). CDR1 is GTSNPN and CDR2 is SVGIG in the germline V gene (reference sequence). The length of the CDR3 is 14 residues. V was pared by 2 bases and J by 0 bases, with 8 bases between. DNA of the CDR3: TGTGCCTGGAGTCACGGGAGCTCCTACAATGAGCAGTTCTTC. Translated: CAWSHGSSYNEQFF.

The CDR3 sequence is CAISGRRGTGDPDTQYF. In DNA, the CDR3 is TGTGCCATCAGTGGACGGCGAGGGACAGGGGATCCTGATACGCAGTATTTT. The J gene is TRBJ2-3, the V gene TRBV10-3; 10 bases are shared with TRBD1. This CDR3 is built from 17 residues. The germline V gene has CDR1 ENHRY and CDR2 SYGVKD. J lost 6 bases, V lost 4 bases, and 13 bases had no gene match.

The chain is built from TRBV10-3 and TRBJ2-3; 12 bases map to TRBD2. The trim removed 10 bases at V and 4 bases at J, leaving 9 bases unmatched. Per germline, CDR1 ENHRY and CDR2 SYGVKD. The CDR3 length is 15 residues. The CDR3 here is CATRQPSGGADTQYF. The CDR3 DNA follows: TGTGCCACCCGTCAACCTAGCGGGGGGGCAGATACGCAGTATTTT.

The V and J genes are TRBV6-1 and TRBJ1-2; D is ambiguous. Trimming removed 6 bases from V and 6 bases from J, with 11 bases in between. CDR1 and CDR2 (germline): MNHNS, SASEGT. This CDR3 region has 12 residues. CDR3 sequence (DNA): TGTGCCAGCAGCCCCTGGAGGGATGGCTACACCTTC. Translation gives CASSPWRDGYTF.

This chain connects TRBV19 to TRBJ1-1; 8 bases match TRBD1. V was pared by 3 bases and J by 6 bases, with 18 bases of the junction left unmatched. The CDR3 is 18 residues long. Germline assignment: CDR1 LNHDA and CDR2 SQIVND (reference sequence). CDR3 residues: CASSIPRTGLKASAEAFF. Written as DNA, the CDR3 is TGTGCCAGTAGTATCCCTAGGACAGGGCTCAAGGCAAGTGCTGAAGCTTTCTTT.

The chain is built from TRBV25-1 and TRBJ1-6; D might be TRBD1 (6 bases). Trimming pared 3 bases from V and 9 bases from J, leaving 15 bases between. The CDR3 length is 15 residues. Germline V gene lookup returns CDR1 MGHDK and CDR2 SYGVNS. The chain's CDR3 is CASSDRTEFTSPLHF. The DNA of the CDR3 is TGTGCCAGCAGTGATCGGACAGAATTTACTTCACCCCTCCACTTT.

V usage is TRBV5-6 and J usage is TRBJ2-2, with D possibly TRBD2 on 6 matching bases. The length of the CDR3 is 16 residues. Germline values: CDR1 SGHDT, CDR2 YYEEEE. The V gene lost 5 bases and the J gene lost 3 bases, with 17 bases spanning the gap. The CDR3 DNA follows: TGTGCCAGCAGTGGAGGGACGCCGGGGCACACCGGGGAGCTGTTTTTT. Its translation: CASSGGTPGHTGELFF.

DNA of the CDR3: TGCGCCAGCAGCTTGTGGGGACAGGGCGCCGGGGAGCTGTTTTTT. It specifies CASSLWGQGAGELFF. V and J are TRBV5-1 and TRBJ2-2, with 9 positions matching TRBD1. Germline V gene lookup returns CDR1 SGHRS and CDR2 YFSETQ. This CDR3 comprises 15 residues. Losses at the gene ends were 1 base for V and 6 bases for J; bases not matched to a gene: 4.

The V and J genes are TRBV6-6 and TRBJ2-7; 8 bases fit TRBD1. Losses at the gene ends were 5 bases for V and 4 bases for J; bases not matched to a gene: 13. In germline, CDR1 is MNHNY, CDR2 SVGAGI (reference sequence). The CDR3 consists of 16 residues. CDR3: CASSLDRDTYRYEQYF. The CDR3 DNA is TGTGCCAGCAGTCTGGACAGGGACACTTATAGGTACGAGCAGTACTTC.

The genes are TRBV4-2 and TRBJ2-1, with D unclear. V was trimmed by 0 bases and J by 8 bases, leaving 11 bases between them. The CDR3 spans 14 residues. CDR1 is LGHNA, CDR2 YNFKEQ, per germline. For the CDR3, the DNA is TGTGCCAGCAGCCAAGAAGAATCTAACCATGAGCAGTTCTTC. This codes for CASSQEESNHEQFF.

The chain is built from TRBV19 and TRBJ1-5; 9 nucleotides line up with TRBD1. V shed 4 bases, J shed 6 bases, and the junction held 7 bases outside the gene matches. There are 15 residues in the CDR3. Germline V CDR1 and CDR2: LNHDA, SQIVND (reference sequence). The CDR3 DNA reads TGTGCCAGTAGTACCCGGGACAGGGATGTTCAGCCCCAGCATTTT. Its protein product is CASSTRDRDVQPQHF.

The chain has TRBV11-3 and TRBJ2-1, with 9 bases that match TRBD1. The trim removed 5 bases at V and 13 bases at J, leaving 15 bases unmatched. The CDR3 runs to 15 residues. Germline V gives CDR1 SGHNT, CDR2 YENEEA. CDR3 sequence (DNA): TGTGCCAGCAGCCCGAGGGGACAGGGCGAATCGCGACAGTTCTTC. The encoded protein is CASSPRGQGESRQFF.

The chain couples TRBV7-9 to TRBJ2-1, with D maybe TRBD2 (5 bases). The V end was cut by 1 base, the J end by 0 bases, with 10 bases between. The CDR3 totals 16 residues. The germline gives CDR1 SEHNR, CDR2 FQNEAQ (reference sequence). The CDR3 loop is CASSLGMGSSYNEQFF. The CDR3, as DNA: TGTGCCAGCAGCTTAGGGATGGGGAGCTCCTACAATGAGCAGTTCTTC.

This chain links TRBV7-6 with TRBJ2-2; D is possibly TRBD2 (6 bases). V was clipped by 6 bases and J by 4 bases, with 15 bases between them. Germline lookup yields CDR1 SGHVS and CDR2 FNYEAQ. The CDR3 consists of 15 residues. The CDR3 loop is CASSPRGDGTGELFF. The CDR3 DNA follows: TGTGCCAGCAGTCCTCGCGGGGATGGCACCGGGGAGCTGTTTTTT.

The DNA of the CDR3 is TGCGCCAGCAGTGCGGCCAGGGAGACCCAGTACTTC. Amino acid sequence: CASSAARETQYF. The rearrangement uses TRBV10-1 and TRBJ2-5; D not resolved. CDR1 and CDR2 from the germline V gene are WNHNN and SYGVQD (reference sequence). V lost 4 bases to trimming and J lost 5 bases, with 8 bases between them. The CDR3 is 12 residues long.

The chain couples TRBV7-2 to TRBJ1-1, with TRBD1 identical over 8 bases. The CDR3 runs to 15 residues. V gave up 2 bases and J gave up 1 base; unmatched junction bases: 3. Per germline, CDR1 SGHTA and CDR2 FQGNSA. The CDR3 bases are TGTGCCAGCAGCTTATATGGGACAGGGAACACTGAAGCTTTCTTT. Translation: CASSLYGTGNTEAFF.

As concerns this clone: The junction differs from germline at one of its ends, possibly a read error. V gene TRBV7-7 combines with J gene TRBJ2-1, with a possible D match to TRBD2 (5 bases). CDR3 size: 16 residues. CDR1 is SSHAT, CDR2 FNYEAQ, per germline (reference sequence). The CDR3 DNA is TGTGCTAGCAGCTTTGGCCCCCGGGGTGCGTACAATGAGCAGTTCTTC. Protein product: CASSFGPRGAYNEQFF.